Listed here is a single T cell receptor beta chain. The clone's antigen remains unknown. No qualities accompany the bases; no much larger clone lies one base away. This sample stems from a study of OX40 agonist ivuxolimab in advanced cancers. Study-level background: Ivuxolimab was a fully human IgG2 agonistic monoclonal antibody targeting the costimulatory receptor OX40 (CD134). The paper reports the monotherapy dose-escalation portion (N of about 50 patients) of the phase I ivuxolimab trial. Prior anti-PD-1, anti-PD-L1 or anti-CTLA-4 therapy was permitted, and checkpoint inhibitors had been received by more than 35% of dose-escalation patients. Among the approximately 50 dose-escalation patients, approximately 20 had hepatocellular carcinoma, 15 or so melanoma, 9 renal cell carcinoma and 9 head and neck cancer. In the dose-escalation cohort, roughly 80% of patients were male, and the mean age was roughly 60 years, with a range of roughly 23 to 85. Peripheral TCRbeta sequencing was intended to test whether TCR sequence diversity was altered and clonal T-cell expansion was caused by ivuxolimab. Intravenous ivuxolimab was administered to patients every 2 weeks at six dose levels: 0.01, 0.1, 0.3, 1.5, 3 and 10 mg/kg. Three dose-escalation patients achieved partial responses, one with hepatocellular carcinoma and two with cutaneous melanoma.

Beyond this particular receptor, the publication reports: The antigen specificity of the peripheral T cells that underwent clonal expansion was not determined. At doses from 0.1 to 3.0 mg/kg, clonal expansion was seen in both CD4+ and CD8+ blood T cells between baseline and week 6. Low levels of normalized T-cell clonal expansion were also seen in some patients who did not respond. After ivuxolimab, expanded clones were on average more numerous among CD8+ T cells than among CD4+ T cells. In partial responders in the 0.1-3.0 mg/kg groups, normalized peripheral clonal expansion was found to be among the lowest, especially among CD8+ T cells.

For sequencing of the TCRbeta CDR3 region, genomic DNA was extracted from the sorted cells. The immunoSEQ Assay was used for sequencing of TCRbeta CDR3 regions. TCRdb took this table from immuneACCESS and kept in-frame rearrangements with V and J called. Such tables lack part of the clones; where checked against another copy, unresolved V genes explain under half of the gap, and the rest is unexplained. Within this sample are approximately 33,000 clones, with 75% to 90% of them counted one time only. The biggest ten clones account for 35% to 45% of the sample. Patients with a history of autoimmune disease or receiving systemic immunosuppression were excluded from the trial. Peripheral blood for TCR sequencing was drawn from every dose cohort at baseline, at cycle 4 day 1 and at cycle 7 day 1. The samples were drawn from a first-in-human, open-label, multicenter phase I dose-escalation trial of ivuxolimab. The trial enrolled adults with locally advanced or metastatic head and neck squamous cell, hepatocellular, melanoma or renal cell carcinoma. CD4+ and CD8+ T cells were sorted separately from peripheral blood before TCR sequencing.

Spanning cysteine to phenylalanine, the CDR3 consists of 13 amino acids. The sequence is cut down to CDR3 DNA, 39 bases in frame from base 1. A distance of 6 bases separates the germline ends of V and J, which lose 1 base and 2 bases respectively. CDR1 and CDR2 are read off the germline V gene (reference sequence) as LNHNV and YYDKDF. The source material was CD4+ or CD8+ T cells sorted from blood, sampled in a trial of the OX40 agonist ivuxolimab. This clonotype was sampled from an adult with an advanced solid tumor such as melanoma, head and neck, liver or kidney cancer. The sequence links TRBV15 to TRBJ2-7; the D gene cannot be resolved reliably. The CDR3 loop reads CATSRGDPYEQYF. The nucleotide sequence is given as TGTGCCACCAGCAGAGGGGATCCCTACGAGCAGTACTTC.